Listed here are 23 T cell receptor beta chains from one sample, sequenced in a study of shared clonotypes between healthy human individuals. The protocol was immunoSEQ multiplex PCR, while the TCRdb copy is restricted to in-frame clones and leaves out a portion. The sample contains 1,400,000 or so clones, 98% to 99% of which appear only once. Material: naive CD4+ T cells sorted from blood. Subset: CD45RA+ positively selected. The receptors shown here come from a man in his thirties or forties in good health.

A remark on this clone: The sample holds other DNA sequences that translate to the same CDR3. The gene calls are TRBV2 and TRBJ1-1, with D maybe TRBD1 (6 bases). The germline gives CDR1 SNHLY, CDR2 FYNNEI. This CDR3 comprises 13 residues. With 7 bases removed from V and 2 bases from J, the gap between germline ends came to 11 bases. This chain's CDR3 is CASNAGVNTEAFF. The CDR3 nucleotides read TGTGCCAGCAACGCAGGGGTAAACACTGAAGCTTTCTTT. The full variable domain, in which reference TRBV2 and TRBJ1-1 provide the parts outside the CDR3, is EPEVTQTPSHQVTQMGQEVILRCVPISNHLYFYWYRQILGQKVEFLVSFYNNEISEKSEIFDDQFSVERPDGSNFTLKIRSTKLEDSAMYFCASNAGVNTEAFFGQGTRLTVV.

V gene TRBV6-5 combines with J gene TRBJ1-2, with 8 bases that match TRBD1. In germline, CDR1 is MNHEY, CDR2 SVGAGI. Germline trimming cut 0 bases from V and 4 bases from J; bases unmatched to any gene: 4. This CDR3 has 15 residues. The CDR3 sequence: CASSYSRDRSYGYTF. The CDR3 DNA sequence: TGTGCCAGCAGTTACTCAAGGGACAGGAGCTATGGCTACACCTTC.

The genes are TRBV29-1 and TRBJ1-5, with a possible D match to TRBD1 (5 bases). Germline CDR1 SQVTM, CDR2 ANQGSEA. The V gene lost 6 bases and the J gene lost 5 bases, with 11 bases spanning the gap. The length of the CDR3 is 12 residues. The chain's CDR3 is CSVQGVDQPQHF. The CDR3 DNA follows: TGCAGCGTCCAGGGAGTTGATCAGCCCCAGCATTTT.

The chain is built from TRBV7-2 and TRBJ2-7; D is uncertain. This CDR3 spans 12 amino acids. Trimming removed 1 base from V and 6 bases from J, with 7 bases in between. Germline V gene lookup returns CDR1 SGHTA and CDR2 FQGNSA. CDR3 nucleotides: TGTGCCAGCAGCTTAGATGGTCCCGAGCAGTACTTC. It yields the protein CASSLDGPEQYF.

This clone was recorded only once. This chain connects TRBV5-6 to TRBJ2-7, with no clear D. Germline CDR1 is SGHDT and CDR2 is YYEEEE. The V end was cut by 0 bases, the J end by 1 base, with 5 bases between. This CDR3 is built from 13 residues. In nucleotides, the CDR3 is TGTGCCAGCAGCTTGGCGATTTCCTACGAGCAGTACTTC. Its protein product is CASSLAISYEQYF.

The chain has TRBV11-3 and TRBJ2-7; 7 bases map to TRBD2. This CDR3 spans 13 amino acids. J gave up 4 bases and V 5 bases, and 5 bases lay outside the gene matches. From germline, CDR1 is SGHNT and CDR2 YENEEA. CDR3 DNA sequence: TGTGCCAGCAGCCCCGCCGGGGGGTACGAGCAGTACTTC. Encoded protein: CASSPAGGYEQYF.

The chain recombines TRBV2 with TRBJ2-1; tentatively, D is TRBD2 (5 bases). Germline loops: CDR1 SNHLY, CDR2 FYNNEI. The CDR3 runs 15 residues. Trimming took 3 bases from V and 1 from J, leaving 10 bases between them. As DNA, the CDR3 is TGTGCCAGCAGTGAGCCGAGGGTATCCTACAATGAGCAGTTCTTC. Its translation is CASSEPRVSYNEQFF.

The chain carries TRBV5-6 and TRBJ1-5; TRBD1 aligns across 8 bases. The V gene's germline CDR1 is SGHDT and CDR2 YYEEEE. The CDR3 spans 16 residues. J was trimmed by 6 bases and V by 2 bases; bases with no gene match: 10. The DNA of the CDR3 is TGTGCCAGCAGCTTTTTAGGGCCAGGGGGCTCTCAGCCCCAGCATTTT. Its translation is CASSFLGPGGSQPQHF.

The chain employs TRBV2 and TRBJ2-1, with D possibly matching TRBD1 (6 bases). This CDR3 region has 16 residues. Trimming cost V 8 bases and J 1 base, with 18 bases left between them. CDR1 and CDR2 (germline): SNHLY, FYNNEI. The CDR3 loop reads CASGKTGSPSYNEQFF. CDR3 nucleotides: TGTGCCAGCGGAAAAACAGGGTCGCCTTCCTACAATGAGCAGTTCTTC. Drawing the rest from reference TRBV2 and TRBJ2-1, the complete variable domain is EPEVTQTPSHQVTQMGQEVILRCVPISNHLYFYWYRQILGQKVEFLVSFYNNEISEKSEIFDDQFSVERPDGSNFTLKIRSTKLEDSAMYFCASGKTGSPSYNEQFFGPGTRLTVL.

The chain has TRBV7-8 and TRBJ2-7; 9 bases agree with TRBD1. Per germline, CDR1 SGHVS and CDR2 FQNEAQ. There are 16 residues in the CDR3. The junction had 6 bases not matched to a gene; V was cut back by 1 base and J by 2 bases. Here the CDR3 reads CASSLGPGTGTYEQYF. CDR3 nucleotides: TGTGCCAGCAGCTTAGGACCCGGGACAGGGACCTACGAGCAGTACTTC.

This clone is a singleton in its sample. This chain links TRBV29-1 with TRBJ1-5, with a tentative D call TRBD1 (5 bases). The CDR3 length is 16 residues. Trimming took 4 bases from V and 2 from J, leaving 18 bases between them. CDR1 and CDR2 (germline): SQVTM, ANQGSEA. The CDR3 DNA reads TGCAGCGTTGGGGGGGTGACGGGTTTTGGCAATCAGCCCCAGCATTTT. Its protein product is CSVGGVTGFGNQPQHF.

The CDR3 sequence is CASSRSLAGWTDTQYF. The CDR3 DNA is TGTGCCAGCAGCCGATCTCTAGCGGGATGGACAGATACGCAGTATTTT. The V and J genes are TRBV11-2 and TRBJ2-3, with TRBD2 identical over 9 bases. Germline lookup yields CDR1 SGHAT and CDR2 FQNNGV. CDR3 length: 16 amino acids. The junction had 9 bases not matched to a gene; V was cut back by 5 bases and J by 3 bases.

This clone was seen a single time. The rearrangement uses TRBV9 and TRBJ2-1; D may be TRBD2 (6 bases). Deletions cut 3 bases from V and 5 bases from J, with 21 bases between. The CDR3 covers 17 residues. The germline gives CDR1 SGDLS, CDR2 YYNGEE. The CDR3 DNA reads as TGTGCCAGCAGCGCCGAGACCCTTCGACTAGGGAACAATGAGCAGTTCTTC. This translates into CASSAETLRLGNNEQFF.

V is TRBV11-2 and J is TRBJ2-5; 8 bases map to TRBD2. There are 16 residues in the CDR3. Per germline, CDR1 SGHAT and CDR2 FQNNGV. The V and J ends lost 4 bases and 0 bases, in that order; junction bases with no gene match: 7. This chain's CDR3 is CASSWPSGGHQETQYF. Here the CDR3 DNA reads TGTGCCAGCAGCTGGCCGTCGGGAGGGCACCAAGAGACCCAGTACTTC.

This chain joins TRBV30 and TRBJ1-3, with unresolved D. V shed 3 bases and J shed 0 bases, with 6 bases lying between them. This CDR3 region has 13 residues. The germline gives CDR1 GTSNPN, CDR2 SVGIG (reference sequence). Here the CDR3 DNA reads TGTGCCTGGAGGTTCCCCTCTGGAAACACCATATATTTT. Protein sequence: CAWRFPSGNTIYF.

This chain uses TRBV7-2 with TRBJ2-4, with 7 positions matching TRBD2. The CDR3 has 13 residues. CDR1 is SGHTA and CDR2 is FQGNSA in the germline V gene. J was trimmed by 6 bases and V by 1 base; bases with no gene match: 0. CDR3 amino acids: CASSLGTRNIQYF. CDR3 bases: TGTGCCAGCAGCTTAGGGACTAGAAACATTCAGTACTTC.

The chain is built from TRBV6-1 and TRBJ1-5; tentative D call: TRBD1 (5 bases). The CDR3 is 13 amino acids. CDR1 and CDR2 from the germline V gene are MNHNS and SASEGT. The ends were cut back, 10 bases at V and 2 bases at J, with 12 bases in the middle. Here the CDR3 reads CATHLRGNQPQHF. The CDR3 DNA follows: TGTGCCACCCACCTCAGGGGCAATCAGCCCCAGCATTTT.

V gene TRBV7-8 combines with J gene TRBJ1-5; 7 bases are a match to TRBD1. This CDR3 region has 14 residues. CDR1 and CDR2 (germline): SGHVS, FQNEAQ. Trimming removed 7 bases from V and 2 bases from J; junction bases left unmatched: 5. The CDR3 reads CASTLGTGNQPQHF. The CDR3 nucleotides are TGTGCCAGCACCCTCGGGACAGGCAATCAGCCCCAGCATTTT. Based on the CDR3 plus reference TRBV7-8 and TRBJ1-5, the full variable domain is GAGVSQSPRYKVAKRGQDVALRCDPISGHVSLFWYQQALGQGPEFLTYFQNEAQLDKSGLPSDRFFAERPEGSVSTLKIQRTQQEDSAVYLCASTLGTGNQPQHFGDGTRLSIL.

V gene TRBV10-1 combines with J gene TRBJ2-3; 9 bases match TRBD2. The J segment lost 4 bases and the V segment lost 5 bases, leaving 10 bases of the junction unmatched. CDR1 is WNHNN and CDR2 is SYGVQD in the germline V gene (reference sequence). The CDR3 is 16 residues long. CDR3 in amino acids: CASSQKPGLAPDTQYF. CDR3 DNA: TGCGCCAGCAGTCAGAAGCCGGGACTAGCCCCAGATACGCAGTATTTT.

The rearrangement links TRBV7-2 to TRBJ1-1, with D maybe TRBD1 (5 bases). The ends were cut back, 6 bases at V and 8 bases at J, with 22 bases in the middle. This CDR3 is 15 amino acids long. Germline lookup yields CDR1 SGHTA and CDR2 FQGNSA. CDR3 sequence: CASSISFSGGREAFF. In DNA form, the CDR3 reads TGTGCCAGCAGTATCTCATTCTCGGGGGGACGGGAAGCTTTCTTT.

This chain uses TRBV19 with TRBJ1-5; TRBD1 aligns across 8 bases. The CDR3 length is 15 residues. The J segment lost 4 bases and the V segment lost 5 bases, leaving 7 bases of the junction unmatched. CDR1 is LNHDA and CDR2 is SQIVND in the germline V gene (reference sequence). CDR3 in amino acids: CASSALTGDNQPQHF. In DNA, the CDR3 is TGTGCCAGTAGTGCCCTGACAGGGGATAATCAGCCCCAGCATTTT.

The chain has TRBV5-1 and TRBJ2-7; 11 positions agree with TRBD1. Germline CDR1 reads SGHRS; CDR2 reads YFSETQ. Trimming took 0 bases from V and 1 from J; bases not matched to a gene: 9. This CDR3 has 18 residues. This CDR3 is CASSLARTGGAGSYEQYF. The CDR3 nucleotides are TGCGCCAGCAGCTTGGCCAGGACAGGGGGCGCAGGTTCCTACGAGCAGTACTTC.

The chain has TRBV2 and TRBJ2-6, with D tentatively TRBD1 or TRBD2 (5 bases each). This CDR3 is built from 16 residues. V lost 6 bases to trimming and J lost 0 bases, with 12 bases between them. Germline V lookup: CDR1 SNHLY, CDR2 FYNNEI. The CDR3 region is CASRGDRNSGANVLTF. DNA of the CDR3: TGTGCCAGCAGAGGGGACCGAAACTCTGGGGCCAACGTCCTGACTTTC.